These 6 T cell receptor beta chains originate from one sample sequenced in a study of T cells in Graves' hyperthyroidism and ophthalmopathy. RNA transcripts yielded amplified TCR beta CDR3 regions. The study used the HTBI primer set for a first-round RT-PCR of the TCR CDR3. TCRdb itself ran the multiplex PCR reads through MiXCR, one entry per CDR3 protein. The table lists 750,000 to 900,000 distinct CDR3 sequences, roughly 37% of them singletons. Sample: blood. These receptors were taken from a young man with Graves' hyperthyroidism.

A few counts support this clonotype. This CDR3 is CASSEDRVGTQYF. The CDR3 DNA reads as TGTGCCAGCAGTGAAGACAGGGTAGGGACCCAGTACTTC. The chain is built from TRBV2 and TRBJ2-5; possibly TRBD1 for D (6 bases). The CDR3 extends over 13 amino acids. V lost 1 base and J 7 bases, leaving 10 bases between the germline ends. CDR1 and CDR2 from the germline V gene are SNHLY and FYNNEI. Based on the CDR3 plus reference TRBV2 and TRBJ2-5, the full variable domain is EPEVTQTPSHQVTQMGQEVILRCVPISNHLYFYWYRQILGQKVEFLVSFYNNEISEKSEIFDDQFSVERPDGSNFTLKIRSTKLEDSAMYFCASSEDRVGTQYFGPGTRLLVL.

The V and J genes are TRBV5-1 and TRBJ1-1; the D is unclear. The V and J ends lost 3 bases and 6 bases respectively, with 9 bases between them. CDR3 length: 12 amino acids. Germline V gene lookup returns CDR1 SGHRS and CDR2 YFSETQ. The CDR3 nucleotides are TGCGCCAGCAGCTACGAGAGGGCTGAAGCTTTCTTT. This translates into CASSYERAEAFF.

This clonotype was observed many times. The genes are TRBV2 and TRBJ1-4; weak D call: TRBD1 (6 bases). The CDR3 length is 15 residues. The germline V gene has CDR1 SNHLY and CDR2 FYNNEI. Trimming pared 6 bases from V and 4 bases from J, leaving 15 bases between. CDR3 DNA: TGTGCCAGCAGCGAGGACAGTACTTTTAATGAAAAACTGTTTTTT. Protein product: CASSEDSTFNEKLFF.

This clonotype was seen ten or more times. The chain has TRBV20-1 and TRBJ2-7, with D perhaps TRBD2 (5 bases). V shed 1 base and J shed 5 bases, with 15 bases lying between them. The CDR3 extends over 14 amino acids. Per germline, CDR1 DFQATT and CDR2 SNEGSKA (reference sequence). CDR3 DNA: TGCAGTGCTAGAGGGAGGCAGGTCGTAAACGAGCAGTACTTC. It encodes CSARGRQVVNEQYF.

This clonotype has a count of ten or more. The rearrangement links TRBV2 to TRBJ2-5; 8 bases line up with TRBD1. This CDR3 has 14 residues. The V gene end was trimmed by 6 bases and the J gene end by 4 bases; junction bases not matched to a gene: 7. CDR1 SNHLY and CDR2 FYNNEI come from the germline V gene. In DNA form, the CDR3 reads TGTGCCAGCAGGCTACAGGGGGGAGGAGAGACCCAGTACTTC. This sequence encodes CASRLQGGGETQYF.

Regarding this clonotype: This may be a read error: a much more frequent sequence differs by one nucleotide. The chain joins TRBV5-4 to TRBJ1-2; D gene unclear. Per germline, CDR1 SGHNT and CDR2 YYREEE (reference sequence). This CDR3 has 13 residues. CDR3 nucleotide sequence: TGTGCCAGCAGCCGGAAGCGGACTGAACTTACCAACTTC. Its protein is CASSRKRTELTNF. Using reference TRBV5-4 and TRBJ1-2 for the parts outside the CDR3, the full variable domain is ETGVTQSPTHLIKTRGQQVTLRCSSQSGHNTVSWYQQALGQGPQFIFQYYREEENGRGNFPPRFSGLQFPNYSSELNVNALELDDSALYLCASSRKRTELTNFGSGTRLTVV.